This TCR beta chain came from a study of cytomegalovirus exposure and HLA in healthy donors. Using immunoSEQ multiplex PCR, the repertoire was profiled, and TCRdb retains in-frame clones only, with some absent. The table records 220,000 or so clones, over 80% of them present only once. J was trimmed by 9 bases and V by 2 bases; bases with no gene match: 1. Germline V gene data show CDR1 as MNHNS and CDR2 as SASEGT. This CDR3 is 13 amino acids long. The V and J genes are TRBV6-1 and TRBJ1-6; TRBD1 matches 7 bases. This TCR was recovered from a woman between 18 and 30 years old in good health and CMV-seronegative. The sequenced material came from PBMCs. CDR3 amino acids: CASSERQGSPLHF. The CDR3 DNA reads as TGTGCCAGCAGTGAAAGACAGGGTTCACCCCTCCACTTT.